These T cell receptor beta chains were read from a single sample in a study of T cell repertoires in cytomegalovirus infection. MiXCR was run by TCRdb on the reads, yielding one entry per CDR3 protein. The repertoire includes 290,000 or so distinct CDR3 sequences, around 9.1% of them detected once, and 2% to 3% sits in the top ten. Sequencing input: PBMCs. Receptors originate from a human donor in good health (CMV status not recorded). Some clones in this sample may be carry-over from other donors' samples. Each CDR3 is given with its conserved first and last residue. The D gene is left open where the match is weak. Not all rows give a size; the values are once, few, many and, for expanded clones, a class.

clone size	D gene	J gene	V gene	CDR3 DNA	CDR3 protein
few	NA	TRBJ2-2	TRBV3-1	TGTGCCAGCAGCCAAGATCTGGGGGCCGGGGAGCTGTTTTTT	CASSQDLGAGELFF
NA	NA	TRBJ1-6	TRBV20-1	TGCAGTGCTAGGGGGGGCTATAATTCACCCCTCCACTTT	CSARGGYNSPLHF
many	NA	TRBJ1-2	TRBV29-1	TGCAGCGGGTTGCAGGGATATGGCTACACCTTC	CSGLQGYGYTF
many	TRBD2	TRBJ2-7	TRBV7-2	TGTGCCAGCAGCTCTAGGCGGGGGGCGGAAGAGCAGTACTTC	CASSSRRGAEEQYF
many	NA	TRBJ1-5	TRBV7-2	TGTGCCAGCAGCTTTCGGGCCCTCCAGGGGCATCAGCCCCAGCATTTT	CASSFRALQGHQPQHF
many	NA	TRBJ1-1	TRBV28	TGTGCCAGCAGTTTCCAGGCGGGACTTACGAACACTGAAGCTTTCTTT	CASSFQAGLTNTEAFF
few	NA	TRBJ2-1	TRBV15	TGTGCCACCAGCAGAGATAGGGGGGCCGCTTACAATGAGCAGTTCTTC	CATSRDRGAAYNEQFF
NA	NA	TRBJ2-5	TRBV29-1	TGCAGCGTTATACCCGGGGCTCAAGAGACCCAGTACTTC	CSVIPGAQETQYF
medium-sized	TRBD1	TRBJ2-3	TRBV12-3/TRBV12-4	TGTGCCAGCAGTTCCGGGACAGGGAAGACAGATACGCAGTATTTT	CASSSGTGKTDTQYF
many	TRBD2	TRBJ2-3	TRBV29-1	TGCAGCGTTGTTATAGCGGGGCGACGCACAGATACGCAGTATTTT	CSVVIAGRRTDTQYF
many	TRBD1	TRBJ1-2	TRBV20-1	TGCAGTGCTGGAAGCCGGGACAGCTCTAACTATGGCTACACCTTC	CSAGSRDSSNYGYTF
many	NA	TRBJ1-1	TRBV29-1	TGCAGCGGGAGGATCGCTGAAGCTTTCTTT	CSGRIAEAFF
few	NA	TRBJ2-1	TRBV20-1	TGCAGTATGGGGGTGCAGTTCTTC	CSMGVQFF
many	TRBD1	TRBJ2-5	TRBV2	TGTGCCAGCAAGACAGGGGGCGAAAAGACCCAGTACTTC	CASKTGGEKTQYF
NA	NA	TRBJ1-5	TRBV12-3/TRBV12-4	TGTGCCAGCAGTCCCTCGGGGGGGTTTAATCAGCCCCAGCATTTT	CASSPSGGFNQPQHF
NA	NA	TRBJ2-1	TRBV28	TGTGCCAGCAGTTTATACGGGGGCCCCCTTAATGAGCAGTTCTTC	CASSLYGGPLNEQFF
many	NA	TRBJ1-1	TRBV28	TGTGCCAGCAGTGGCGGGACCCTGAACACTGAAGCTTTCTTT	CASSGGTLNTEAFF
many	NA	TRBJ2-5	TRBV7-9	TGTGCCAGCAGCGACACGGGGGCAGGGGAGACCCAGTACTTC	CASSDTGAGETQYF
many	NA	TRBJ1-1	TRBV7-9	TGTGCCAGCAGAGCAGCGAACACTGAAGCTTTCTTT	CASRAANTEAFF
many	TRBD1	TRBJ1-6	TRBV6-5	TGTGCCAGCAGTTACTCGACAGGGACCTATAATTCACCCCTCCACTTT	CASSYSTGTYNSPLHF
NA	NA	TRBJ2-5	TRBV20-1	TGCAGTGCTAGAGACTACTGGGACCAAGAGACCCAGTACTTC	CSARDYWDQETQYF
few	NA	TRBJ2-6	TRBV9	TGTGCCAGCAGCGGGGACCCGGGACCTTCCTCTGGGGCCAACGTCCTGACTTTC	CASSGDPGPSSGANVLTF
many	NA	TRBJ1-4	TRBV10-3	TGTGCCATCAGCCCTTTCGGGCCCTCCCAAGAAAAACTGTTTTTT	CAISPFGPSQEKLFF
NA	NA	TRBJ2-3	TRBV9	TGTGCCAGCAGCGTAGGACAGCGCACAGATACGCAGTATTTT	CASSVGQRTDTQYF
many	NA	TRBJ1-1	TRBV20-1	TGCAGTGCTAGAGAAGGGGCAGGGAACACTGAAGCTTTCTTT	CSAREGAGNTEAFF
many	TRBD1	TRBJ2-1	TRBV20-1	TGCAGTGCAAGACAGGGAAGTGAGCAGTTCTTC	CSARQGSEQFF
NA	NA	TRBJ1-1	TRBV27	TGTGCCAGCAGTTTTCAGGGGCGCTTTGAAGCTTTCTTT	CASSFQGRFEAFF
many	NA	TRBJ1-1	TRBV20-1	TGCAGTGCTCCCTCCCGGGGGGGACCGAACACTGAAGCTTTCTTT	CSAPSRGGPNTEAFF
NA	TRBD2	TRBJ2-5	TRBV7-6	TGTGCCAGCAGCTTACCCCTCGGGGGGGCCCGGGAGACCCAGTACTTC	CASSLPLGGARETQYF
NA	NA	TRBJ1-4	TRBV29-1	TGCAGCGTTGAAGGTACAGGGACCGAAAAACTGTTTTTT	CSVEGTGTEKLFF
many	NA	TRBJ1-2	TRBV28	TGTGCCAGTCGGGTAGAAAAGACCGCTAACTATGGCTACACCTTC	CASRVEKTANYGYTF
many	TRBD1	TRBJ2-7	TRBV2	TGTGCCAGCAGTGTCTCCCGCGGGGGACAGGGGTCCTACGAGCAGTACTTC	CASSVSRGGQGSYEQYF
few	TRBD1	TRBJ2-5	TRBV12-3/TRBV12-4	TGTGCCAGCAGGGCCCGGGACAGGGGCGGTCAAGAGACCCAGTACTTC	CASRARDRGGQETQYF
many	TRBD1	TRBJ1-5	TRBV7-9	TGTGCCAGCAGCCCCGCCATGTTTGGACAGGGGGATCATCAGCCCCAGCATTTT	CASSPAMFGQGDHQPQHF
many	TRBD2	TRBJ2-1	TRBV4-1	TGCGCCAGCAGCCCTAGCGGGGGGGGCAATGAGCAGTTCTTC	CASSPSGGGNEQFF
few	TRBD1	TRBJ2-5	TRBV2	TGTGCCAGCAGGTCACAGGGGGCATCGCAAGAGACCCAGTACTTC	CASRSQGASQETQYF
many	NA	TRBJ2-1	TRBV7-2	TGTGCCAGCAGCCGAAGGGTCCCCTCCTACAATGAGCAGTTCTTC	CASSRRVPSYNEQFF
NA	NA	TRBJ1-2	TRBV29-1	TGCAGCGTTGAAGAGTTCAGGGCTGCTAACTATGGCTACACCTTC	CSVEEFRAANYGYTF
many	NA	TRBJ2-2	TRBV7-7	TGTGCTAGCAGCTTAGACACGGGAGGGGAGCTGTTTTTT	CASSLDTGGELFF
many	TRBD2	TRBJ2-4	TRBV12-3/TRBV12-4	TGTGCCAGCAGTTTAGTGACTAGCGGGGGGGCCAAAAACATTCAGTACTTC	CASSLVTSGGAKNIQYF